This TCR beta chain was identified in a study of regulatory T cells in long-lasting Graves disease. The study, taken as a whole, reports: Preferential use of TRBV28, TRBJ1-2 and TRBJ2-5 was seen in persistent disease.

Time point meaning: newly diagnosed GD, antithyroid drugs for less than 3 months. Making the TCR library involved RNA that had been extracted from PBMCs. The collection involved drawing around 10 milliliters of peripheral blood into EDTA tubes. Arm-PCR with iRepertoire HTBI primers amplified the CDR3 regions for these TCR beta libraries. MiXCR was run by TCRdb on the multiplex PCR reads, yielding one entry per CDR3 protein. The table shows hundreds of thousands of distinct CDR3 sequences, with 16% occurring only once. As to this clonotype: Its target is unknown.

The J segment lost 5 bases and the V segment lost 6 bases, leaving 15 bases of the junction unmatched. The CDR3 totals 16 residues. Germline lookup yields CDR1 DFQATT and CDR2 SNEGSKA (reference sequence). Another study also made use of these data, one on T cells in Graves' hyperthyroidism and ophthalmopathy. That paper adds: Hyperthyroidism of Graves' type that showed no ophthalmopathy progression within 18 months was stable.

This rearrangement joins TRBV20-1 to TRBJ2-5; 10 bases are a match to TRBD2. The TCR originated in a man aged 40-50 years with Graves disease. The sequencing used peripheral blood mononuclear cells (PBMCs), collected at new diagnosis, from a patient treated with antithyroid drugs. The CDR3 here is CSAIRTGTSVWETQYF. CDR3 bases: TGCAGTGCCATACGTACCGGGACTAGCGTATGGGAGACCCAGTACTTC.